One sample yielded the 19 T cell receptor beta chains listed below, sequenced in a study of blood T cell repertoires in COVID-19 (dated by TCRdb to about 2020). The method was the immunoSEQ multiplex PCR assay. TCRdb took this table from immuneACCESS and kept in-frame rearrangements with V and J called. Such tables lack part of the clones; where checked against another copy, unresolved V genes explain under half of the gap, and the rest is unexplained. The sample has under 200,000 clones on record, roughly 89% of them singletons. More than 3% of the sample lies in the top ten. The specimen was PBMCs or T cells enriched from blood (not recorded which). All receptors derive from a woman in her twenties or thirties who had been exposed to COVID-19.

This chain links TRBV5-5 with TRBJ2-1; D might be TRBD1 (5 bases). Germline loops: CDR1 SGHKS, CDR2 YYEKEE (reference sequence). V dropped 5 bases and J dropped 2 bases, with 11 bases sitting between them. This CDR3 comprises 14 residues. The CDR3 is CASSRATAYNEQFF. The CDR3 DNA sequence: TGTGCCAGCAGTAGGGCGACAGCCTACAATGAGCAGTTCTTC.

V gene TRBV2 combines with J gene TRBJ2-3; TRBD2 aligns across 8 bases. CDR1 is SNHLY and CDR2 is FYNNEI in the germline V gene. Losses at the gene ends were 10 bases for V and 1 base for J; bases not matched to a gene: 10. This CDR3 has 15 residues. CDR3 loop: CATKASGGGTDTQYF. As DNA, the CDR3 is TGTGCCACCAAAGCGTCGGGGGGGGGCACAGATACGCAGTATTTT.

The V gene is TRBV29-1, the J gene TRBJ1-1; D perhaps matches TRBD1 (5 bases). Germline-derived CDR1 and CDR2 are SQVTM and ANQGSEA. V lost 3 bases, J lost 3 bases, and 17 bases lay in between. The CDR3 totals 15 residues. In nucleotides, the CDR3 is TGCAGCGTTGAGGGAGGGACCCCTGGGTACACTGAAGCTTTCTTT. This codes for CSVEGGTPGYTEAFF.

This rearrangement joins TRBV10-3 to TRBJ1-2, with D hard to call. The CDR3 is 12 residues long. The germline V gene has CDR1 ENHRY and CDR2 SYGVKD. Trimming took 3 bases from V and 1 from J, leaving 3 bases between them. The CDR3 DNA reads TGTGCCATCAGTGACAGTAACTATGGCTACACCTTC. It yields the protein CAISDSNYGYTF.

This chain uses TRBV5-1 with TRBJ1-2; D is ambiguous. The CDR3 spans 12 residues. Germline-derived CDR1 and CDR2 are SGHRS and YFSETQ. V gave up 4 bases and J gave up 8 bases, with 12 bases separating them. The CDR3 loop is CASSPRSEGYTF. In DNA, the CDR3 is TGCGCCAGCAGCCCACGGTCTGAGGGCTACACCTTC.

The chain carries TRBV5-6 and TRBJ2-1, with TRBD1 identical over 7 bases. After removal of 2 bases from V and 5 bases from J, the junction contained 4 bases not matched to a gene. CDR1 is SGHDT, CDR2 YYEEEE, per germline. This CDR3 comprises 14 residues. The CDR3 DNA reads TGTGCCAGCAGCTTCGAGGGGGCAGACAATGAGCAGTTCTTC. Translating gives CASSFEGADNEQFF. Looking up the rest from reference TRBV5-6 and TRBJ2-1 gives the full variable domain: DAGVTQSPTHLIKTRGQQVTLRCSPKSGHDTVSWYQQALGQGPQFIFQYYEEEERQRGNFPDRFSGHQFPNYSSELNVNALLLGDSALYLCASSFEGADNEQFFGPGTRLTVL.

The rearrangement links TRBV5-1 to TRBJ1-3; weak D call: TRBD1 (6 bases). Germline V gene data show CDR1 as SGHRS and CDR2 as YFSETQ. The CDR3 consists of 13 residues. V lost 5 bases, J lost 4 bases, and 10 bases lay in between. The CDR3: CASRLTGGNTIYF. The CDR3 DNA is TGCGCCAGCAGACTGACAGGCGGAAACACCATATATTTT.

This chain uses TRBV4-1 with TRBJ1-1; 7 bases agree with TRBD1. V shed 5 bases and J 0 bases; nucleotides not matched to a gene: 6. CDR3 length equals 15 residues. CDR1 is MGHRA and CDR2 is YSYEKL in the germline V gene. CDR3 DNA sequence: TGCGCCAGCAGCGAGGACAGGCAATTGAACACTGAAGCTTTCTTT. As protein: CASSEDRQLNTEAFF.

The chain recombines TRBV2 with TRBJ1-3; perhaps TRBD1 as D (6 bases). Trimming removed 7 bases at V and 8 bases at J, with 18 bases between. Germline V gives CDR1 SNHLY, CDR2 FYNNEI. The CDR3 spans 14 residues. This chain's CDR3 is CASTEGPQGYTIYF. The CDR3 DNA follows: TGTGCCAGCACCGAAGGGCCACAGGGTTACACCATATATTTT.

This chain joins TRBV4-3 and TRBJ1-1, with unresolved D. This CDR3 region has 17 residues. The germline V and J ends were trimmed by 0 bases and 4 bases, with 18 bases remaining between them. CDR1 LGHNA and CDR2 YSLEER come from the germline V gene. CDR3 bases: TGCGCCAGCAGCCAAGAGATCTCTAGTTCGGGTTTCACTGAAGCTTTCTTT. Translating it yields CASSQEISSSGFTEAFF.

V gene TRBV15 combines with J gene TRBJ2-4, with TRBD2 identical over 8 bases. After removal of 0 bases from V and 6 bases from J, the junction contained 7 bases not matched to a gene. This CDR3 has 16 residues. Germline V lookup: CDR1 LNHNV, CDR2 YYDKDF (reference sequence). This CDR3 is CATSREVNGGANIQYF. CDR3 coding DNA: TGTGCCACCAGCAGAGAGGTCAACGGGGGGGCAAACATTCAGTACTTC.

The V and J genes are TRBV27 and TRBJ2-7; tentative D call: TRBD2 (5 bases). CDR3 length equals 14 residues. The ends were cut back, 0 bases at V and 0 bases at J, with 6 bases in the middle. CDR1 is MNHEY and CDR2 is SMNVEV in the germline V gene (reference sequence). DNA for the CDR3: TGTGCCAGCAGTTTATCCCGGGGCTCCTACGAGCAGTACTTC. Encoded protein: CASSLSRGSYEQYF.

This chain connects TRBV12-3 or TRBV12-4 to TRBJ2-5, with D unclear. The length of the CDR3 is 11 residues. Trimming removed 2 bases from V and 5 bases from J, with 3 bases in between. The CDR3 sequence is CASSLRETQYF. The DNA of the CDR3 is TGTGCCAGCAGTTTACGGGAGACCCAGTACTTC.

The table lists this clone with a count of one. CDR3 DNA: TGTGCCAGCGCAGGGACTATGAAGCAGACCCAGTACTTC. It specifies CASAGTMKQTQYF. The chain uses TRBV2 and TRBJ2-5, with TRBD2 identical over 7 bases. There are 13 residues in the CDR3. CDR1 SNHLY and CDR2 FYNNEI come from the germline V gene. With 8 bases clipped from V and 6 bases from J, the junction kept 9 bases outside the gene matches.

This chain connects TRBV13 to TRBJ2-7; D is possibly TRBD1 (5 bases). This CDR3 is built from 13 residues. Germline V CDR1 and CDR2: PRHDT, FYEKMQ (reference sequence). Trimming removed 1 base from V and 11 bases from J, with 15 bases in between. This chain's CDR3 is CASSLVDTVTKYF. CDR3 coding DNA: TGTGCCAGCAGCTTAGTGGACACAGTCACTAAGTACTTC.

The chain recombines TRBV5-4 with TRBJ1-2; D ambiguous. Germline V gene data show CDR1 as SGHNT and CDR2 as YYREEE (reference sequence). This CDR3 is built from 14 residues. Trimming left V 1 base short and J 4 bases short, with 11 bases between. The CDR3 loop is CASSLSREGYGYTF. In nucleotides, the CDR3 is TGTGCCAGCAGCTTGTCGAGGGAGGGCTATGGCTACACCTTC.

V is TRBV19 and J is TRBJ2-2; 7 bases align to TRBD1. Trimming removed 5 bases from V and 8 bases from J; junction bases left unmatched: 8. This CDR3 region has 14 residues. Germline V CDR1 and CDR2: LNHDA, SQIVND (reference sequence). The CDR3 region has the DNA TGTGCCAGTAGTGCCCGAACAGGGGAGGGGGAGCTGTTTTTT. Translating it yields CASSARTGEGELFF.

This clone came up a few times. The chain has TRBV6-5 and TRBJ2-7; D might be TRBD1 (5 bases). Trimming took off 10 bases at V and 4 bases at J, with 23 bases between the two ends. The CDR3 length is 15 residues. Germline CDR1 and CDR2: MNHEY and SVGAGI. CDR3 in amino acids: CATNRSGRGAYEQYF. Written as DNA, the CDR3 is TGTGCCACCAACCGGTCCGGGCGTGGGGCGTACGAGCAGTACTTC.

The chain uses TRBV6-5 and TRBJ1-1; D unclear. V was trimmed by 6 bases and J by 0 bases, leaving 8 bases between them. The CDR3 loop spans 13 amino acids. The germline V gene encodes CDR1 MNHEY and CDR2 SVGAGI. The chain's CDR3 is CASRSSMNTEAFF. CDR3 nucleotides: TGTGCCAGCAGGTCTAGCATGAACACTGAAGCTTTCTTT.